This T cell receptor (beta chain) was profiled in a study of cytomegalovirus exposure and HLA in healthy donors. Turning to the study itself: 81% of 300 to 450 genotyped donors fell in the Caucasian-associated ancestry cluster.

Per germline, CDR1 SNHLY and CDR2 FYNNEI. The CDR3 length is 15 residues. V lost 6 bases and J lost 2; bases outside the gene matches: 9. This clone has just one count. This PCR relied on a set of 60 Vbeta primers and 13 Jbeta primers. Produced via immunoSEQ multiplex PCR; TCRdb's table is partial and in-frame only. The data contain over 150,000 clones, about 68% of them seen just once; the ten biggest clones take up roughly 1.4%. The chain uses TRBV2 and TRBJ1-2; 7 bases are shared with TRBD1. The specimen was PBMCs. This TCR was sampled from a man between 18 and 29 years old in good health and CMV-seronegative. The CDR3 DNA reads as TGTGCCAGCAGAGAGCAGGGGGTCGGCAACTATGGCTACACCTTC. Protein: CASREQGVGNYGYTF.